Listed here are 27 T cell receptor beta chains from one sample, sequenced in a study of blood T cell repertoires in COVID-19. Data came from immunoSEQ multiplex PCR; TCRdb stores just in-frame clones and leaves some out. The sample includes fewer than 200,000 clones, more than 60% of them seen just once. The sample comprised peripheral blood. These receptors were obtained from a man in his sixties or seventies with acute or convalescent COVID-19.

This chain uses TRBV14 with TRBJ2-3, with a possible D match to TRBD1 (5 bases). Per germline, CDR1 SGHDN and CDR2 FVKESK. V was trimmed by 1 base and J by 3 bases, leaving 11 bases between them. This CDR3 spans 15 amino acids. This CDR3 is CASSQGQGWTDTQYF. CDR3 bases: TGTGCCAGCAGCCAAGGTCAGGGCTGGACAGATACGCAGTATTTT.

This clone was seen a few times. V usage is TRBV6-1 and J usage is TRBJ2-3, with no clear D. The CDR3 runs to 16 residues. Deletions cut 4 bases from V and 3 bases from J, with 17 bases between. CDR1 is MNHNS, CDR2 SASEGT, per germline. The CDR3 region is CASSGSAGSWTDTQYF. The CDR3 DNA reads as TGTGCCAGCAGTGGGAGCGCCGGTTCTTGGACAGATACGCAGTATTTT.

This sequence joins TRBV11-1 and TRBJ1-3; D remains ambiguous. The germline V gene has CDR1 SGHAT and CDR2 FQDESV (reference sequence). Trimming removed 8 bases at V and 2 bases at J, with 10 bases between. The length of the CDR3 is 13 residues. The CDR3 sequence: CASERRPGNTIYF. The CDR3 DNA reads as TGTGCCAGCGAAAGGCGGCCTGGAAACACCATATATTTT.

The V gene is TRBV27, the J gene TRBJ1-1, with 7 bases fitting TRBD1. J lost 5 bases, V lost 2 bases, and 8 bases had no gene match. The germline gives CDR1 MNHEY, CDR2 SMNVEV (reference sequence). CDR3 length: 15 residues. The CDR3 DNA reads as TGTGCCAGCAGTTTAATTGAGGGGGCCTTGACTGAAGCTTTCTTT. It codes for CASSLIEGALTEAFF.

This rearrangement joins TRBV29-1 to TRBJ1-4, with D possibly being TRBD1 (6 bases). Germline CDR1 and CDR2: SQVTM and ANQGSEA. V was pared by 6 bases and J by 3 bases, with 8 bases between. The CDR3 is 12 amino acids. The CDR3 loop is CSVQGSNEKLFF. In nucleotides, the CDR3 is TGCAGCGTCCAGGGGTCTAATGAAAAACTGTTTTTT.

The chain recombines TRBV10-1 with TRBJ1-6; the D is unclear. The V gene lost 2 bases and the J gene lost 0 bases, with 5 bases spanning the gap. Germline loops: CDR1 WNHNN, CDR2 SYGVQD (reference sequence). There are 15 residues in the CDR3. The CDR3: CASSEIFSYNSPLHF. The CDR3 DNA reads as TGCGCCAGCAGTGAGATCTTCTCCTATAATTCACCCCTCCACTTT.

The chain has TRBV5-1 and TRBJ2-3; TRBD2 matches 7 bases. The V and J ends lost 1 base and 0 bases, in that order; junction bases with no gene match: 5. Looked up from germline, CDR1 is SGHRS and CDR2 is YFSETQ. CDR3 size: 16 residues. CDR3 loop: CASSLSSGPSTDTQYF. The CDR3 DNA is TGCGCCAGCAGCTTGTCTAGCGGACCTAGCACAGATACGCAGTATTTT.

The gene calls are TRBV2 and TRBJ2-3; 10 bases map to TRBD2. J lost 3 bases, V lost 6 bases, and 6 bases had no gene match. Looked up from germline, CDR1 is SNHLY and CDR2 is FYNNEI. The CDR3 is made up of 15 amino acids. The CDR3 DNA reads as TGTGCCAGCAGGCAGGAGCGGGGGGGAACAGATACGCAGTATTTT. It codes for CASRQERGGTDTQYF.

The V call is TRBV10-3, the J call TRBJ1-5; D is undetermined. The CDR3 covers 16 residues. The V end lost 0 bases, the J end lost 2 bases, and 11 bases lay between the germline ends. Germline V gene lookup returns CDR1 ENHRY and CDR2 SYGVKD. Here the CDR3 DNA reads TGTGCCATCAGTGAGTCGGAGAGCGGTGGCAATCAGCCCCAGCATTTT. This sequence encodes CAISESESGGNQPQHF.

This chain's CDR3 is CASSQPGVRSYEQYF. The CDR3 DNA follows: TGTGCCAGCTCACAGCCGGGAGTCAGGTCCTACGAGCAGTACTTC. The genes are TRBV18 and TRBJ2-7, with D possibly being TRBD2 (6 bases). Germline CDR1 KGHSH, CDR2 LQKENI. Deletions cut 4 bases from V and 1 base from J, with 14 bases between. The length of the CDR3 is 15 residues.

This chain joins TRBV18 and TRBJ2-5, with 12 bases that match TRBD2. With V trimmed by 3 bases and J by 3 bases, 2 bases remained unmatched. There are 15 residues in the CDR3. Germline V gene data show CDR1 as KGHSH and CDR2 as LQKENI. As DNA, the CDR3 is TGTGCCAGCTCACCCCGACTAGCGGGGGAAGAGACCCAGTACTTC. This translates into CASSPRLAGEETQYF.

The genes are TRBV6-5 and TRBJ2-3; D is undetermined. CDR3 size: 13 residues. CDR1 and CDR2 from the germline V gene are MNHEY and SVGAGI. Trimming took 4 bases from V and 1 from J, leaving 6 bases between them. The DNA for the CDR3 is TGTGCCAGCAGTTTAACAGGCACAGATACGCAGTATTTT. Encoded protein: CASSLTGTDTQYF.

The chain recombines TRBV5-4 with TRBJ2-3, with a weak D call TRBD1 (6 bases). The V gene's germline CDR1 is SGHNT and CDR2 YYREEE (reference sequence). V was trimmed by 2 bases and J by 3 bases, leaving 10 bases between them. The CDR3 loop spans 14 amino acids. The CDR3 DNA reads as TGTGCCAGCAGCTTACAGGGTGCGACAGATACGCAGTATTTT. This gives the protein CASSLQGATDTQYF.

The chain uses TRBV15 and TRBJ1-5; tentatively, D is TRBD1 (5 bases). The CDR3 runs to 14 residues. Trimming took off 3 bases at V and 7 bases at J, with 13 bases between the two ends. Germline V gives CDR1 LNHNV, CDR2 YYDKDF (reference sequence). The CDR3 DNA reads TGTGCCACCAGCAGCGGGGGGGTCGGGCAGCCCCAGCATTTT. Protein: CATSSGGVGQPQHF.

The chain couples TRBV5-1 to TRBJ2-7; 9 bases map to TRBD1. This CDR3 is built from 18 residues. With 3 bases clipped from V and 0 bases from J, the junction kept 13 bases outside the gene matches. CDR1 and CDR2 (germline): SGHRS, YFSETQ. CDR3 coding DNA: TGCGCCAGCAGCTCCTCGGGACAGGGATACTCCAGCTCCTACGAGCAGTACTTC. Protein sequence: CASSSSGQGYSSSYEQYF. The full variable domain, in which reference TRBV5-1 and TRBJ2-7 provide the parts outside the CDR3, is KAGVTQTPRYLIKTRGQQVTLSCSPISGHRSVSWYQQTPGQGLQFLFEYFSETQRNKGNFPGRFSGRQFSNSRSEMNVSTLELGDSALYLCASSSSGQGYSSSYEQYFGPGTRLTVT.

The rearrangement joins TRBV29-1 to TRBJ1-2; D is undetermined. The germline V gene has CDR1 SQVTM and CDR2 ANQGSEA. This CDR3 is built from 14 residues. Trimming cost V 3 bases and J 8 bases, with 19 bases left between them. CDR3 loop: CSVEGAGLIGGYTF. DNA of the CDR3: TGCAGCGTTGAGGGAGCGGGTCTAATAGGCGGCTACACCTTC. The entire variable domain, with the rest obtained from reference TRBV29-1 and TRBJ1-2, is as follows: SAVISQKPSRDICQRGTSLTIQCQVDSQVTMMFWYRQQPGQSLTLIATANQGSEATYESGFVIDKFPISRPNLTFSTLTVSNMSPEDSSIYLCSVEGAGLIGGYTFGSGTRLTVV.

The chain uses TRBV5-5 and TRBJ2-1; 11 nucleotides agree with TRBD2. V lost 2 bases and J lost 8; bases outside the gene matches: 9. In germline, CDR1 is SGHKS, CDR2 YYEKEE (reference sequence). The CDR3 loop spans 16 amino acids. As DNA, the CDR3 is TGTGCCAGCAGCTTCGTAGCGGGAGGGCCTTTTGATGAGCAGTTCTTC. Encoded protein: CASSFVAGGPFDEQFF. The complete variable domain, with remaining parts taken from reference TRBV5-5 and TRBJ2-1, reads DAGVTQSPTHLIKTRGQQVTLRCSPISGHKSVSWYQQVLGQGPQFIFQYYEKEERGRGNFPDRFSARQFPNYSSELNVNALLLGDSALYLCASSFVAGGPFDEQFFGPGTRLTVL.

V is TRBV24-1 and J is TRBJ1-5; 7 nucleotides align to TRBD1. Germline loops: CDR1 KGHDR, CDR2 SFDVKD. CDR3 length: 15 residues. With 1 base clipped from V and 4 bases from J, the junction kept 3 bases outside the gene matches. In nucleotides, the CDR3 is TGTGCCACCAGTGATTTCGGGACAGAAAATCAGCCCCAGCATTTT. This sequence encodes CATSDFGTENQPQHF.

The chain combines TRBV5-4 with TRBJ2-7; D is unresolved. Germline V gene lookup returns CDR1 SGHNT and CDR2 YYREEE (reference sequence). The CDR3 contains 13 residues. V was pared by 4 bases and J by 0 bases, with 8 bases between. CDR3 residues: CASSAGLSYEQYF. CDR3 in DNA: TGTGCCAGCAGCGCCGGTCTCTCCTACGAGCAGTACTTC.

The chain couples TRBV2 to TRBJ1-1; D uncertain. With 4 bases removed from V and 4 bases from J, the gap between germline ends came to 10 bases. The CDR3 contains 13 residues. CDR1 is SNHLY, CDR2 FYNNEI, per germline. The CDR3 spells CASSVSGVTEAFF. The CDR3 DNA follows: TGTGCCAGCAGTGTCTCGGGAGTCACTGAAGCTTTCTTT.

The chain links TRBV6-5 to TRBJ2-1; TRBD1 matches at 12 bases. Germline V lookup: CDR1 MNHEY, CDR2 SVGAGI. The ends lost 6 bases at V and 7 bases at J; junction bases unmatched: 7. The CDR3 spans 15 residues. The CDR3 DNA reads TGTGCCAGCAGCTACGGGACAGGGGGCTTGAATGAGCAGTTCTTC. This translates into CASSYGTGGLNEQFF.

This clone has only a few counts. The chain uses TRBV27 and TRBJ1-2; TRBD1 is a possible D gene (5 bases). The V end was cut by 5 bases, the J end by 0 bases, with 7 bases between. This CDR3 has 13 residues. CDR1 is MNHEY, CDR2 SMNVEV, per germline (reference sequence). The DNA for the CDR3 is TGTGCCAGCAGTCTGACAGCTAACTATGGCTACACCTTC. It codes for CASSLTANYGYTF.

The CDR3: CASLRQGSYEQYF. CDR3 bases: TGTGCCAGCCTGCGACAGGGGTCCTACGAGCAGTACTTC. The chain is built from TRBV5-6 and TRBJ2-7; 8 bases fit TRBD1. Germline V gives CDR1 SGHDT, CDR2 YYEEEE. This CDR3 comprises 13 residues. V dropped 7 bases and J dropped 1; count of bases not matched to a gene: 4.

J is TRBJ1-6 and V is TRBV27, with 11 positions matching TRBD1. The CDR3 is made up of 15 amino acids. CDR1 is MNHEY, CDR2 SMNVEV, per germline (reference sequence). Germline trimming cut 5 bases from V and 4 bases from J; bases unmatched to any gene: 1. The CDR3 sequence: CASSRDRGYNSPLHF. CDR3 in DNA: TGTGCCAGCAGTAGGGACAGGGGGTATAATTCACCCCTCCACTTT.

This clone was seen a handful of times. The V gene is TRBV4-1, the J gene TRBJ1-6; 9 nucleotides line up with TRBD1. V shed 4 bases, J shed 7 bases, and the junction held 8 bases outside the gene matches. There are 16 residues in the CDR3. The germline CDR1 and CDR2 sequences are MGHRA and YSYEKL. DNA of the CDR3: TGCGCCAGCAGCCGAGAGGGACAGGGAGGAAATTCACCCCTCCACTTT. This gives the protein CASSREGQGGNSPLHF.

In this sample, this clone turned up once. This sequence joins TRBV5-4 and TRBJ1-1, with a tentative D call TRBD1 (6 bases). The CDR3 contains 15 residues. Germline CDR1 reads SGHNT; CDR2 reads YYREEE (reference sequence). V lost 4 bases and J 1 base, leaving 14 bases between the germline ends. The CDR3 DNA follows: TGTGCCAGCAGCAGCGGACAGACCGGGAACACTGAAGCTTTCTTT. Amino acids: CASSSGQTGNTEAFF.

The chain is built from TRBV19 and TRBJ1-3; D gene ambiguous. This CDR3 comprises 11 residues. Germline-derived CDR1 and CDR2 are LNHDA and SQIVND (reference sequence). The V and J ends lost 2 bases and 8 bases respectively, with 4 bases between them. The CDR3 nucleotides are TGTGCCAGTAGTATACGGTACACCATATATTTT. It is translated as CASSIRYTIYF.